This entry is about one T cell receptor beta chain. Antigen: not known. This record belongs to a study of radiotherapy plus CTLA-4 blockade in lung cancer. On the study more broadly: Objective responses occurred in 15% to 20% of patients; around 28% had disease control.

Profiling relied on immunoSEQ multiplex PCR, and the TCRdb table lists in-frame clones only, not all of them. The sample holds 85,000 to 95,000 clones; around 83% are singletons and the top ten take 20% to 30%. Study-level findings and limits: Together with interferon-beta, which increased in serum after radiation, early dynamic changes in blood T cell clones were reportedly the best predictors of response. Expansion of tumor-derived TCR clones was observed in blood after radiotherapy plus ipilimumab.

Focal radiation plus CTLA-4 blockade with ipilimumab was given to patients with chemo-refractory metastatic non-small-cell lung cancer. The TCR originated in a human donor with non-small cell lung cancer that progressed on radiotherapy plus ipilimumab. Specimen: peripheral blood, collected from a patient treated with radiotherapy plus ipilimumab.

The CDR3 DNA follows: TGTGCCAGCAGTTTAGAGGGAGCGGGGTACAATGAGCAGTTCTTC. Its protein product is CASSLEGAGYNEQFF. The chain combines TRBV27 with TRBJ2-1; 7 bases map to TRBD2. The CDR3 extends over 15 amino acids. Germline CDR1 and CDR2: MNHEY and SMNVEV (reference sequence). The trim removed 2 bases at V and 4 bases at J, leaving 5 bases unmatched.